These 7 T cell receptor beta chains originate from one sample sequenced in a study of radiation and T cells in renal cell carcinoma. TCRdb's copy holds only in-frame clones and misses some; the assay was immunoSEQ multiplex PCR. The table shows 40,000 to 60,000 clones, with about 80% occurring only once. The sample's time point: blood 2 weeks post-SBRT. This sample's treatment: 15 Gy SBRT to primary tumor, nephrectomy 4 weeks later. The sample consisted of blood, taken from a patient whose treatment included radiotherapy and nephrectomy. These receptors all come from a woman in her 70s with renal cell carcinoma.

This clone was observed a few times. The genes are TRBV29-1 and TRBJ1-1; D unclear. Germline CDR1 reads SQVTM; CDR2 reads ANQGSEA. The CDR3 sequence is 12 residues long. V shed 2 bases and J shed 4 bases, with 8 bases lying between them. CDR3 sequence reads: CSVESGSTEAFF. DNA for the CDR3: TGCAGCGTTGAATCTGGGAGCACTGAAGCTTTCTTT.

CDR3 region: CASGGSAGVADTQYF. CDR3 coding DNA: TGTGCCAGCGGTGGGTCAGCGGGAGTGGCAGATACGCAGTATTTT. This chain joins TRBV9 and TRBJ2-3; 8 bases are shared with TRBD2. The germline V gene encodes CDR1 SGDLS and CDR2 YYNGEE. CDR3 length equals 15 residues. With V trimmed by 7 bases and J by 4 bases, 11 bases remained unmatched.

About this clone: The same CDR3 can be traced to other DNA sequences in this sample. The rearrangement joins TRBV5-6 to TRBJ2-7; D gene unclear. Per germline, CDR1 SGHDT and CDR2 YYEEEE. The length of the CDR3 is 11 residues. The V end was cut by 0 bases, the J end by 6 bases, with 4 bases between. The CDR3 region is CASSLAREQYF. CDR3 DNA sequence: TGTGCCAGCAGCTTGGCGCGCGAGCAGTACTTC. Filled out from reference TRBV5-6 and TRBJ2-7, the complete variable domain reads DAGVTQSPTHLIKTRGQQVTLRCSPKSGHDTVSWYQQALGQGPQFIFQYYEEEERQRGNFPDRFSGHQFPNYSSELNVNALLLGDSALYLCASSLAREQYFGPGTRLTVT.

This clone showed up many times. The V gene is TRBV19, the J gene TRBJ2-5; a weak D match, TRBD1 (6 bases). The length of the CDR3 is 13 residues. Trimming pared 5 bases from V and 6 bases from J, leaving 13 bases between. Germline CDR1 LNHDA, CDR2 SQIVND (reference sequence). The CDR3 spells CASSVPGAKTQYF. The CDR3 DNA is TGTGCCAGTAGTGTCCCAGGGGCGAAGACCCAGTACTTC. Together with reference TRBV19 and TRBJ2-5, the CDR3 gives the full variable domain: DGGITQSPKYLFRKEGQNVTLSCEQNLNHDAMYWYRQDPGQGLRLIYYSQIVNDFQKGDIAEGYSVSREKKESFPLTVTSAQKNPTAFYLCASSVPGAKTQYFGPGTRLLVL.

The V gene is TRBV6-1, the J gene TRBJ2-5, with D hard to call. V gave up 3 bases and J gave up 1 base, with 9 bases separating them. This CDR3 contains 14 residues. The germline gives CDR1 MNHNS, CDR2 SASEGT. CDR3 in amino acids: CASSEPGSQETQYF. The CDR3 nucleotides read TGTGCCAGCAGTGAGCCCGGGTCCCAAGAGACCCAGTACTTC.

The rearrangement uses TRBV15 and TRBJ2-1; D is unclear. This CDR3 contains 15 residues. The germline CDR1 and CDR2 sequences are LNHNV and YYDKDF (reference sequence). V was clipped by 3 bases and J by 6 bases, with 15 bases between them. The CDR3 is CATSREQMSFNEQFF. CDR3 in DNA: TGTGCCACCAGCAGGGAGCAAATGAGTTTCAATGAGCAGTTCTTC.

This clone has more than one count but fewer than ten. The chain links TRBV23-1 to TRBJ2-5; 11 bases are a match to TRBD2. TRBV23-1 is flagged as an ORF with uncertain function. CDR3 length: 17 residues. Trimming took 6 bases from V and 5 from J; bases not matched to a gene: 14. The CDR3 DNA is TGCGCCAGCAGACCCCCCCTAGCGGGAGGCCCTGGGGAGACCCAGTACTTC. Protein sequence: CASRPPLAGGPGETQYF.